This TCR beta chain is from a study of response to subunit inactivated influenza vaccine. Using its own MiXCR run on the RT-PCR reads, TCRdb lists one record per CDR3 protein. The sample consists of 500,000 to 600,000 distinct CDR3 sequences, about 10% of them appearing once. The CDR3 runs to 18 residues. V shed 4 bases and J 1 base; nucleotides not matched to a gene: 10. The germline gives CDR1 SNHLY, CDR2 FYNNEI. The same sample was also used in a study of T cells expressing NK-cell markers. That work contributes: TCR beta cDNA was generated via 5'RACE template switching incorporating UMIs. In several experiments, sorting was confined to alpha-beta TCR T cells through use of an anti-gamma-delta TCR antibody. Several donors likewise had their CD3+CD56-NKG2C+ fraction led by these clonotypes.

This specimen consisted of PBMCs from blood, obtained on the day of vaccination. This receptor was identified in a man aged 50 to 60 who received an inactivated influenza vaccine. The chain links TRBV2 to TRBJ1-5, with 10 positions matching TRBD1. The CDR3 reads CASSGLRDRGMSNQPQHF. DNA for the CDR3: TGTGCCAGCAGTGGCCTGAGGGACAGGGGCATGAGCAATCAGCCCCAGCATTTT. The full variable domain, its missing parts supplied by reference TRBV2 and TRBJ1-5, is EPEVTQTPSHQVTQMGQEVILRCVPISNHLYFYWYRQILGQKVEFLVSFYNNEISEKSEIFDDQFSVERPDGSNFTLKIRSTKLEDSAMYFCASSGLRDRGMSNQPQHFGDGTRLSIL.